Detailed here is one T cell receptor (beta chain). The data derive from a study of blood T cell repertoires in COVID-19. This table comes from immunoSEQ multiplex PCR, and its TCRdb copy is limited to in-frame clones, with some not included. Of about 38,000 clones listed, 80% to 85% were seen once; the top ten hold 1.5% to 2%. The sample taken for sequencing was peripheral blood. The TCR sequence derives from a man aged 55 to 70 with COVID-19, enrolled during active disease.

The CDR3 is CASSQTRDSYNEQFF. The CDR3 nucleotides read TGCGCCAGCAGCCAAACACGGGACAGCTACAATGAGCAGTTCTTC. This chain connects TRBV4-1 to TRBJ2-1; 7 positions match TRBD1. This CDR3 is built from 15 residues. The V gene's germline CDR1 is MGHRA and CDR2 YSYEKL. The junction had 4 bases not matched to a gene; V was cut back by 2 bases and J by 3 bases.